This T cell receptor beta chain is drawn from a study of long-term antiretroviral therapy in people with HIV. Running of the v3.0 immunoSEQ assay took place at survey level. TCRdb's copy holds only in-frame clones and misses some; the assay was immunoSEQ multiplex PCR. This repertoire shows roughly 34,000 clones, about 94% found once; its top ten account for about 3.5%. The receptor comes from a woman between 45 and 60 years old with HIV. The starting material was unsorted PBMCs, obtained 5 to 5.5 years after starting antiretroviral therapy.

The CDR3 is CASSGGRETQYF. In DNA, the CDR3 is TGCGCCAGCAGCGGAGGGAGAGAGACCCAGTACTTC. This chain connects TRBV4-1 to TRBJ2-5, with a weak D call TRBD2 (6 bases). Trimming left V 5 bases short and J 4 bases short, with 8 bases between. Germline-derived CDR1 and CDR2 are MGHRA and YSYEKL. This CDR3 has 12 residues.